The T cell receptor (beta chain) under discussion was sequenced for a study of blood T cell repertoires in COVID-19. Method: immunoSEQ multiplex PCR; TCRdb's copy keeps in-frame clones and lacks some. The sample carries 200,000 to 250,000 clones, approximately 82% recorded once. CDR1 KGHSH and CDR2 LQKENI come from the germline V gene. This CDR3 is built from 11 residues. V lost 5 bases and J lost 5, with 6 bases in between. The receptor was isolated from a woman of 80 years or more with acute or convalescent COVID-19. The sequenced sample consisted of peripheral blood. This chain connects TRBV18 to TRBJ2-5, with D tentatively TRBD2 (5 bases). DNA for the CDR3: TGTGCCAGCTCAGCGGGCGAGACCCAGTACTTC. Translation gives CASSAGETQYF.